This T cell receptor (beta chain) was sequenced during a study of Graves' ophthalmopathy and Graves' hyperthyroidism. A word on this clonotype: What it binds is unknown.

The CDR3 runs 14 residues. Germline loops: CDR1 GTSNPN, CDR2 SVGIG (reference sequence). The V gene lost 0 bases and the J gene lost 3 bases, with 11 bases spanning the gap. The study, taken as a whole, reports: Most thyroid-expanded clonotypes exceeding 0.001 frequency were also found in blood.

The sequenced template was RNA, covering the TCR beta CDR3 region. The authors performed first-round RT-PCR with HTBI primers and then a second-round multiplex PCR. TCRdb called the multiplex PCR reads again in MiXCR, with one record for every CDR3 protein. Altogether around 1,200,000 distinct CDR3 sequences are present, about 40% being singletons, with the ten largest covering around 10%. The chain employs TRBV30 and TRBJ1-2, with D uncertain. Source material: peripheral blood or thyroid tissue (not recorded which). The sequence derives from an adult man with Graves' hyperthyroidism. DNA for the CDR3: TGTGCCTGGAGTGTAGGGTATCAGTACTATGGCTACACCTTC. It is translated as CAWSVGYQYYGYTF.